This TCR beta chain comes out of a study of early T cells in non-severe SARS-CoV-2 infection. Study details: RNA in bulk from unsorted whole blood was sequenced, and chains were unpaired.

Researchers tagged individual cDNA molecules with unique molecular identifiers. From the 5' RACE reads, TCRdb called clonotypes with MiXCR, one entry per CDR3 protein. This sample has 35,000 to 50,000 distinct CDR3 sequences; less than 7% occur once, and the top ten carry 3.5% to 4.5%. Trimming took off 2 bases at V and 5 bases at J, with 15 bases between the two ends. This CDR3 has 16 amino acids. Germline V gives CDR1 ENHRY, CDR2 SYGVKD. This clonotype was detected ten times or more. Its antigen is currently unknown. Study findings and constraints: Matching results from VDJdb favored anti-spike CD8 responses, leaving private and CD4 specificities undetected.

The TCR sequence derives from an adult who was a healthcare worker with PCR-confirmed SARS-CoV-2 infection or an uninfected control (not recorded which). The chain uses TRBV10-3 and TRBJ2-2; D is uncertain. The source was whole blood, collected at baseline. The CDR3 loop is CAISETQSRLTGELFF. As DNA, the CDR3 is TGTGCCATCAGTGAGACCCAAAGCCGACTGACCGGGGAGCTGTTTTTT.